The present T cell receptor (beta chain) was sequenced within a study of early T cells in non-severe SARS-CoV-2 infection. Study as a whole: Sequencing input comprised bulk RNA from unsorted whole blood; chain pairing was not available.

Each CDR3 protein is one row after TCRdb ran MiXCR on the 5' RACE reads. The data show tens of thousands of distinct CDR3 sequences, roughly 10% seen once. The CDR3 consists of 14 residues. Germline CDR1 reads SSHAT; CDR2 reads FNYEAQ (reference sequence). V was shortened by 1 base and J by 4 bases, with 7 bases between the two germline ends. Study-level results: Lookups in VDJdb leaned toward anti-spike CD8 responses and missed private and CD4 specificities.

This clonotype was counted only a few times. Its specificity is unknown. The sample in question was whole blood, obtained at baseline. V usage is TRBV7-7 and J usage is TRBJ2-2; D gene ambiguous. This TCR came from an adult who was a healthcare worker with PCR-confirmed SARS-CoV-2 infection or an uninfected control (not recorded which). CDR3 DNA sequence: TGTGCCAGCAGCTTAGGTTCGTCCACCGGGGAGCTGTTTTTT. Translated, it gives CASSLGSSTGELFF.